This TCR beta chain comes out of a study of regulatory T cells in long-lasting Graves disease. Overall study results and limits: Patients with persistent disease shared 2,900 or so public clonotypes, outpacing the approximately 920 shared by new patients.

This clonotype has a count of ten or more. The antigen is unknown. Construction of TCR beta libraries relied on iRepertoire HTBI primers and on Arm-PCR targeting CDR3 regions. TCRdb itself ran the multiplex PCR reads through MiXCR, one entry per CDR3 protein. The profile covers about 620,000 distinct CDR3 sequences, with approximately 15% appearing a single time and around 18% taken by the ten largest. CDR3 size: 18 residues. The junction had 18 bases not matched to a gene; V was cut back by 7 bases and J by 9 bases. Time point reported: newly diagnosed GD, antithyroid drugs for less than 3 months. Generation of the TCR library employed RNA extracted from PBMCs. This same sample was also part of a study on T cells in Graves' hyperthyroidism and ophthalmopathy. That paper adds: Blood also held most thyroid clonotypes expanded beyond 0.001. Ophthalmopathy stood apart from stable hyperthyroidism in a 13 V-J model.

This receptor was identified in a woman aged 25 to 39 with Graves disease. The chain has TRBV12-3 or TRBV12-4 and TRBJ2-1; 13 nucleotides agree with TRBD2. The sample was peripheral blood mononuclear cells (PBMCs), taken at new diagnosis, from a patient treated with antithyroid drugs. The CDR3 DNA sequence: TGTGCCAGCACTTCGGGACAACGACTAGCGGGAGGATGGGGTGAGCAGTTCTTC. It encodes CASTSGQRLAGGWGEQFF.